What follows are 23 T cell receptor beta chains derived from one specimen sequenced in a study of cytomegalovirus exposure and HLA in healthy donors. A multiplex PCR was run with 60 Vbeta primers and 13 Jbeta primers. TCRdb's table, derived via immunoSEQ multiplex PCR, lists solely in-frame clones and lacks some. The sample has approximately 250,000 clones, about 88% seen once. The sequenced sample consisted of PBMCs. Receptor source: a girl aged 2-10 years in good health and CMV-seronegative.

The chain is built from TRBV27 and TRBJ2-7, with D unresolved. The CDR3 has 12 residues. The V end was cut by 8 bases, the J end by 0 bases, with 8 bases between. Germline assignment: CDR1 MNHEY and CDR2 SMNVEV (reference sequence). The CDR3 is CASGRDSYEQYF. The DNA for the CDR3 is TGTGCCAGCGGGCGCGACTCCTACGAGCAGTACTTC.

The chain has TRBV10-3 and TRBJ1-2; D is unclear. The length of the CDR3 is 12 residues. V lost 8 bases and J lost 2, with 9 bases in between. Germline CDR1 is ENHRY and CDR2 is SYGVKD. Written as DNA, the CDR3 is TGTGCCATCGGGCAGTTGAACTATGGCTACACCTTC. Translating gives CAIGQLNYGYTF.

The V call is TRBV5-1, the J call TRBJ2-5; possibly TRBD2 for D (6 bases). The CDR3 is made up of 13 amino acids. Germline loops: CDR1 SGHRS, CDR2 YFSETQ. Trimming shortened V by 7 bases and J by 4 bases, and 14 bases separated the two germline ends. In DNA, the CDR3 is TGCGCCAGCGGCCTCGGAGGGCCAGAGACCCAGTACTTC. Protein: CASGLGGPETQYF.

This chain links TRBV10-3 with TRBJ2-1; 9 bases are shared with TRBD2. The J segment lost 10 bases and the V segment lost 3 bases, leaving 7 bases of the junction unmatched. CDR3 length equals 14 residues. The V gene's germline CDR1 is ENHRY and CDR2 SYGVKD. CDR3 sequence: CAISDWQSGREQFF. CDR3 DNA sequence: TGTGCCATCAGTGATTGGCAGAGCGGGAGGGAGCAGTTCTTC.

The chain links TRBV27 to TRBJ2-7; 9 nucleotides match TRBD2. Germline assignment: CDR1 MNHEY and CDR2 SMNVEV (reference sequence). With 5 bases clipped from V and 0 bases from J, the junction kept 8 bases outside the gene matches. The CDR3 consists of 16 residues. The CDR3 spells CASSPSYSGSSYEQYF. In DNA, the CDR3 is TGTGCCAGCAGTCCCTCCTATAGCGGGAGCTCCTACGAGCAGTACTTC.

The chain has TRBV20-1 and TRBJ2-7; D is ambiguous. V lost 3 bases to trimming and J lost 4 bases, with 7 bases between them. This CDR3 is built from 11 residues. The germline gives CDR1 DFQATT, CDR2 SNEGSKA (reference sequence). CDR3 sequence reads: CSASPLYEQYF. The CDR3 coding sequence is TGCAGTGCTAGCCCACTTTACGAGCAGTACTTC.

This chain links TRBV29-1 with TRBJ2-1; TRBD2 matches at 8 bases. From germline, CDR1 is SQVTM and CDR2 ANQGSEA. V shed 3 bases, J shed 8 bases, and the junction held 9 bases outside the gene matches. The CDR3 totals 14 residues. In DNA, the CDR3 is TGCAGCGTTGATTCCCAGCGGGAGTTATATGAGCAGTTCTTC. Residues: CSVDSQRELYEQFF.

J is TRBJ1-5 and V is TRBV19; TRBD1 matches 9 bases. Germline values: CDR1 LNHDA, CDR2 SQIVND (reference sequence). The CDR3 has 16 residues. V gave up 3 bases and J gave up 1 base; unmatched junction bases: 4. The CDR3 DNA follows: TGTGCCAGTAGTATCGAAGACAGGGGGAGCAATCAGCCCCAGCATTTT. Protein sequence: CASSIEDRGSNQPQHF. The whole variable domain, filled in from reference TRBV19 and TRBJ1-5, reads DGGITQSPKYLFRKEGQNVTLSCEQNLNHDAMYWYRQDPGQGLRLIYYSQIVNDFQKGDIAEGYSVSREKKESFPLTVTSAQKNPTAFYLCASSIEDRGSNQPQHFGDGTRLSIL.

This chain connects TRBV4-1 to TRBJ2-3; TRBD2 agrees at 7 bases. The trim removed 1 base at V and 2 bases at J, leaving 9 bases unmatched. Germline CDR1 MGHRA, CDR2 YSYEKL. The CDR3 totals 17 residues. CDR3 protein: CASSQALLASVTDTQYF. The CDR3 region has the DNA TGCGCCAGCAGCCAAGCCCTACTAGCGTCGGTCACAGATACGCAGTATTTT.

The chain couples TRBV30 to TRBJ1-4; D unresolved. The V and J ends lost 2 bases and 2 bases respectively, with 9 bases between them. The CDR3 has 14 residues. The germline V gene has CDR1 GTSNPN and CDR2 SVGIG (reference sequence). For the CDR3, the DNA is TGTGCCTGGAGTAAGCGGGTTACTAATGAAAAACTGTTTTTT. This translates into CAWSKRVTNEKLFF.

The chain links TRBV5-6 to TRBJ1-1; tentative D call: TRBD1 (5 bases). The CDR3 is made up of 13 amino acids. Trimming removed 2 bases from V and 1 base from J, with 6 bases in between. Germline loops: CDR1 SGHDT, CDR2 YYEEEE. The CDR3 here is CASSLGANTEAFF. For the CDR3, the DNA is TGTGCCAGCAGCTTAGGGGCGAACACTGAAGCTTTCTTT.

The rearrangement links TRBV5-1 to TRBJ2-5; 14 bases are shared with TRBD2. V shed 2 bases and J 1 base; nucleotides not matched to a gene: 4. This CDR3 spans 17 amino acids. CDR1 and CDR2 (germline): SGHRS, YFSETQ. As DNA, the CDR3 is TGCGCCAGCAGCTTAAGACTAGCGGGGGGGGTCCAAGAGACCCAGTACTTC. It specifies CASSLRLAGGVQETQYF.

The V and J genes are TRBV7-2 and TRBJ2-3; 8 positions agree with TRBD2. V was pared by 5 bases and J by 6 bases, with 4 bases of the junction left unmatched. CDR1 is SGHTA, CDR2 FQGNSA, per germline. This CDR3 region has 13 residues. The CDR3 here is CASSRGGLDTQYF. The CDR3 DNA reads TGTGCCAGCAGCCGGGGGGGCCTTGATACGCAGTATTTT.

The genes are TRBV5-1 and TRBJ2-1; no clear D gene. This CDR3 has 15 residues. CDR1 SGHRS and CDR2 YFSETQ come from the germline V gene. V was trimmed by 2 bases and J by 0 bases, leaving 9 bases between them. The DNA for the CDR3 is TGCGCCAGCAGCTTAGCAGCGAGCTCCTACAATGAGCAGTTCTTC. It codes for CASSLAASSYNEQFF.

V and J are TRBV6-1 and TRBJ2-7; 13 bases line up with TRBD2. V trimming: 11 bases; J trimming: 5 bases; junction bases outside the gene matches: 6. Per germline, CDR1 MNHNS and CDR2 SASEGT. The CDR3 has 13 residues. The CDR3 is CACLTSGGNEQYF. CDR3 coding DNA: TGTGCCTGCCTGACTAGCGGGGGGAACGAGCAGTACTTC.

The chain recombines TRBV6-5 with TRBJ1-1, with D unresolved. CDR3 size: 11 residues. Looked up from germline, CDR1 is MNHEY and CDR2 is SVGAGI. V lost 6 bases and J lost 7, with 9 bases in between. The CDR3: CASSRQDEAFF. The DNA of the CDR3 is TGTGCCAGCAGCCGGCAGGATGAAGCTTTCTTT.

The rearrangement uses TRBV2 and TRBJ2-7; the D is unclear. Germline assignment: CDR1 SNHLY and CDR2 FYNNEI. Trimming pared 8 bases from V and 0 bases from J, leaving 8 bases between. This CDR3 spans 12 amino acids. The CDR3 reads CASFSSSYEQYF. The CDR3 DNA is TGTGCCAGCTTTTCTTCCTCCTACGAGCAGTACTTC.

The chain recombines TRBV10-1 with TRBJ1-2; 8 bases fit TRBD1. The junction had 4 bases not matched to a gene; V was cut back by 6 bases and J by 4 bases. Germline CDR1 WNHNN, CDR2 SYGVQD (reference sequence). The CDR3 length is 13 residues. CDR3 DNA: TGCGCCAGCAGCGCGGACAGGGCCTATGGCTACACCTTC. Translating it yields CASSADRAYGYTF.

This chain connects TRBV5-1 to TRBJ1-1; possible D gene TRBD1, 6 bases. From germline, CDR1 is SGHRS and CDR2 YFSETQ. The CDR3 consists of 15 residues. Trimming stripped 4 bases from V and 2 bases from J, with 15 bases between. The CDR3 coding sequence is TGCGCCAGCAGCCTACAGGGCCCTCCAAACACTGAAGCTTTCTTT. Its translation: CASSLQGPPNTEAFF.

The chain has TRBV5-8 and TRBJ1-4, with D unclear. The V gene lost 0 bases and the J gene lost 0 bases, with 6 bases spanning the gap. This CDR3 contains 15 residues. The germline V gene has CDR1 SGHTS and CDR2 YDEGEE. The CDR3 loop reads CASSLDSATNEKLFF. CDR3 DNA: TGTGCCAGCAGCTTGGACAGTGCAACTAATGAAAAACTGTTTTTT.

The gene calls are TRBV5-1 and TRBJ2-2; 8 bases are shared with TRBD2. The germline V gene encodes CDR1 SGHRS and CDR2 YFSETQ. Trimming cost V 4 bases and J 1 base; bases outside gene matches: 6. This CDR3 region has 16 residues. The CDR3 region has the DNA TGCGCCAGCAGCCCGGGGGGGCCTATGAACACCGGGGAGCTGTTTTTT. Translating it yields CASSPGGPMNTGELFF. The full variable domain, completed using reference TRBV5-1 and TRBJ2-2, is KAGVTQTPRYLIKTRGQQVTLSCSPISGHRSVSWYQQTPGQGLQFLFEYFSETQRNKGNFPGRFSGRQFSNSRSEMNVSTLELGDSALYLCASSPGGPMNTGELFFGEGSRLTVL.

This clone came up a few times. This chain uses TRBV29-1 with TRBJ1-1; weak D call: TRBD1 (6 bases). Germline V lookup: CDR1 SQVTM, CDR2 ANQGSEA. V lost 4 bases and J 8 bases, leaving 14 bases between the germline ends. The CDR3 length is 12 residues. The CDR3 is CSVARQGNEAFF. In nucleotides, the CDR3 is TGCAGCGTTGCAAGGCAGGGGAACGAAGCTTTCTTT.

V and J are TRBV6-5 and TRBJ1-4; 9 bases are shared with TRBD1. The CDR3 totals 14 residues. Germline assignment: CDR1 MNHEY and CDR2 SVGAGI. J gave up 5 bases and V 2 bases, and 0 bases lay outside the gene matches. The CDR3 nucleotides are TGTGCCAGCAGTTACGGGACAGGGAATGAAAAACTGTTTTTT. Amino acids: CASSYGTGNEKLFF.